This T cell receptor beta chain was found in a study of cytomegalovirus exposure and HLA in healthy donors (dated by TCRdb to 2017 to 2019). With respect to the entire study: An earlier analysis of about 560 of the donors reported approximately 260 Gb of sequence data and 95 million to 120 million unique TCR beta sequences obtained from 180 million or so T cells. Donor age, sex, ethnicity and CMV serostatus were compiled alongside the repertoire data. Of the approximately 400 genotyped donors, 65% to 90% fell in the genetic ancestry cluster associated with self-reported Caucasian donors. HLA typing included class I and class II loci at four-digit resolution. In a later analysis, previously published TCR beta repertoires from roughly 710 donors were re-analyzed and high-resolution HLA genotyping was added so that TCR occurrence patterns could be studied. All discovery cohort repertoires had been generated on a single sequencing platform. In an earlier analysis of over 550 of the donors, high-throughput TCR beta sequencing was used to judge whether each TCR beta V gene segment behaved as functional or pseudogenic. A later genetic analysis took genome-wide SNP genotypes for about 55% of the 666 donors and used that subset as a discovery cohort. The study was designed to test whether signatures of past pathogen exposure could be identified by cataloging public T cell receptors. On average, 235,054 unique TCR beta nucleotide sequences were sequenced per donor among some 420 genotyped donors of the cohort, with roughly 18% of those sequences being non-productive. High-throughput TCR immunosequencing, statistical association of individual TCRs with disease status, and machine learning were combined to predict cytomegalovirus infection status. The later analysis used no new phenotypic data to find candidate immune exposures, relying instead on TCR beta sequences and their occurrence across donors. Five DR-DQ haplotypes were treated as single units for association and clustering because of strong linkage in the cohort. The study used immunosequencing to profile the T cell repertoires of approximately 640 subjects and linked those repertoires to cytomegalovirus serostatus. Typing coverage differed by locus: A, B, C, DRB1 and DQB1 were typed in roughly 620-640 donors, DQA1 in approximately 520, DPA1 in some 570, and DPB1 in 450 to 480. A separate validation cohort of 100 to 150 different subjects was used in addition to the roughly 700-subject first cohort. An early release that covered roughly 600 HLA-typed donors contained around 330 gigabases of sequencing data and 75 million to 100 million unique TCR sequences.

From cysteine to phenylalanine, the CDR3 is 16 amino acids long. Here the CDR3 DNA is all that survives: 48 bases in frame from base 1. CDR1 and CDR2 (SGHRS, YFSETQ) derive from the germline V gene. At the junction V is shortened by 0 bases and J by 7 bases, with 14 bases in between. Overall study outcomes, separate from this receptor: According to a later analysis, parvovirus B19, influenza, CMV and Epstein-Barr virus appeared linked to several top co-occurrence clusters. Linkage disequilibrium might explain the correlated functional status among segregating V segments, but an unknown experimental factor could not be excluded. The presence/absence analyses assumed that sequencing depth was roughly uniform across donors, and that assumption may not be true. The classifier was reported to diagnose cytomegalovirus status with high specificity and sensitivity in both the original and validation cohorts. An association between a missense DCLRE1C variant and V-gene and J-gene trimming of TCR beta chains was found in a later genetic analysis and replicated in an independent cohort. Specific HLA alleles were associated with 15,000 to 20,000 TCR beta sequences at a false discovery rate of 0.05 in a later analysis. A further reported finding was that TCR beta sequences accurately predicted the HLA-A and HLA-B alleles for most subjects in the first cohort. The sequencing pipeline was judged likely to have produced a cluster of highly shared sequence variants as a technical artifact. While some public TCRs were present in many individuals, most TCR sequences turned up only very rarely across donors. A later analysis found that most CMV-associated TCR beta chains appeared HLA-restricted, with HLA associations seemingly driven largely by CMV exposure. The study listed over 150 TCR beta chains as associated with cytomegalovirus. HLA typing was unavailable for some donors at each locus, so association tests used only the typed subset. In a later analysis, HLA-associated TCR beta chains were found to be more clonally expanded and to have lower generation probabilities than equally common non-associated chains. In vitro tests confirmed that a few of the cytomegalovirus-associated TCR beta chains recognize cytomegalovirus antigens. The earlier analysis of 587 of the donors excluded some 16 rarely observed V segments, including chromosome 9 orphons, because counts were too low. This cohort had only TCR beta chains sequenced, and the lack of alpha or paired-chain data limited which features could be detected. An earlier analysis of some 590 of the donors showed that most TCR beta V segments appeared in productive rearrangements either about 90% or about 30% of the time, which broadly matched IMGT annotations. In a later genetic analysis, fewer N-insertions in productive TCRs were reported among donors in an Asian-associated ancestry cluster than the roughly 700-donor mean. In a later analysis, TCR association rates were found to vary across HLA loci, with the most associated TCRs seen for DRB1 alleles and the fewest for HLA-C alleles. According to the authors, the approach could potentially be generalized to other disease states and immunological phenotypes. Immune exposure information for the cohort was limited to CMV serostatus. When HLA alleles, especially DR and DQ, strongly co-occurred, attributing TCR associations to individual alleles was difficult. Some IMGT-functional V segments, including TRBV6-2 and TRBV6-3, could not be told apart with the 87-base-pair reads, so those segments were excluded.

Remarks on this clone: Its antigen is currently not known. The record has no base qualities; no much larger clone is one base away.

The receptor library was made with the immunoSEQ multiplex PCR assay. A mixture of 60 forward primers for TCR Vbeta segments and 13 reverse primers for TCR Jbeta segments was used in the multiplex PCR. A multiplex PCR assay on genomic DNA amplified the CDR3 region of rearranged TCR beta genes. The Illumina HiSeq System was used to sequence the amplified TCR beta libraries as 87-base-pair reads. For the original study's pipeline: A later analysis tallied 75 million to 85 million unique TCR beta chains across the 666 repertoires, and some 10 million of those chains were shared by two or more donors. A nearest-neighbor algorithm error-corrected the raw reads and collapsed the reads into unique sequences, merging closely related sequences to remove PCR and sequencing errors. CDR3 sequences were aligned to IMGT reference sequences to assign V, D and J gene segments. For a sequence to be retained, at least a six-nucleotide match to both a V gene segment and a J gene segment was required. A rearrangement was called productive if the CDR3 had no stop codons and remained in frame with V and J, and every other rearrangement was called non-productive. Following IMGT convention, CDR3 was defined as the stretch from the second conserved V-encoded cysteine up to the conserved J-encoded phenylalanine. The earlier analysis of roughly 590 of the donors excluded any sequence lacking an unambiguous match to a single V gene segment. In an earlier analysis of 450 to 750 of the donors, a V segment was called functional when productive rearrangements were above 56.7%, and segregating when the standard deviation between donors exceeded 5%. A statistical classification framework was developed to diagnose cytomegalovirus status using the catalog of TCR beta chain sequences. A later analysis assigned V and J genes by comparing TCR nucleotide sequences with IMGT/GENE-DB human TR gene sequences. A later analysis assigned CDR3 sequences and most-parsimonious VDJ recombination scenarios with the TCRdist pipeline. A later analysis defined each TCR beta chain by its CDR3 amino acid sequence plus V-gene family, and excluded reads lacking a unique V-gene family. A later analysis removed 592 highly shared, low-generation-probability nucleotide sequences to deal with suspected cross-contamination and a sequencing artifact. For each public chain, a later analysis derived a clonal expansion index from normalized ranks of inferred template counts within each repertoire. In a later analysis, generation probabilities were computed using a VDJ recombination model fitted to out-of-frame rearrangements, and the results were checked against IGoR. In a later analysis, hypergeometric tests were used to score TCR-TCR, TCR-HLA and TCR-CMV co-occurrence, with a repertoire-size bias correction applied to TCR pairs. In a later analysis, false discovery rates were estimated by permuting HLA or CMV assignments 20 times. In a later analysis, co-occurring TCRs were grouped with DBSCAN, and TCRdist sequence similarity was added when clustering was performed within HLA-allele-positive subsets. Co-occurrence clustering excluded repertoires with fewer than 30,000 or more than 120,000 public chains, plus five with anomalous nucleotide sharing. Entries here come from immuneACCESS through TCRdb and include only in-frame sequences with V and J called. Some clones fail to appear in such tables; in the studies checked, an unresolved V gene covers under half of the shortfall, and the cause of the remainder is unknown. Clonal size and the V and J genes are those of that table, whereas D and trimming came from the DNA. This sample lists 75,000 to 100,000 clones; about 77% were detected once. The ten largest clonotypes hold over 3% of the sample.

The cohort consisted of approximately 670 healthy bone marrow donors. At the time of sampling, all cohort members were nominally healthy, though unrecorded immune exposures were likely present. The donor tested CMV seronegative and was one of the 352 seronegative cohort members. Every donor gave a peripheral blood sample, and the peripheral blood mononuclear cells from that sample were used for TCR beta sequencing. The Qiagen DNeasy Blood Extraction Kit was used to extract genomic DNA from the blood cell samples. Recombination joined TRBV5-1 with TRBJ1-6; TRBD1 is a possible D gene, resting on 6 matching bases. The origin of this receptor is a man aged 35 to 55 in good health and CMV-seronegative. Sequenced input: PBMCs. The nucleotide sequence is given as TGCGCCAGCAGCTTGGAGGGGGGGGTAGGGAATTCACCCCTCCACTTT. This codes for CASSLEGGVGNSPLHF.